This T cell receptor (beta chain) stems from a study of early T cells in non-severe SARS-CoV-2 infection. TCRdb recomputed calls from the 5' RACE reads with MiXCR, one row per CDR3 protein. The sample consists of tens of thousands of distinct CDR3 sequences, around 10% of them appearing once. A few counts support this clonotype. Germline trimming cut 5 bases from V and 2 bases from J; bases unmatched to any gene: 13. This CDR3 is 17 amino acids long. Germline assignment: CDR1 SGHAT and CDR2 FQNNGV. Sequenced material: whole blood. The TCR was taken from an adult who was a healthcare worker with PCR-confirmed SARS-CoV-2 infection or an uninfected control (not recorded which). The chain has TRBV11-2 and TRBJ2-3, with 7 bases matching TRBD1. The chain's CDR3 is CASSPGTAQGFTDTQYF. The CDR3 DNA reads TGTGCCAGCAGCCCCGGGACAGCTCAGGGCTTCACAGATACGCAGTATTTT.